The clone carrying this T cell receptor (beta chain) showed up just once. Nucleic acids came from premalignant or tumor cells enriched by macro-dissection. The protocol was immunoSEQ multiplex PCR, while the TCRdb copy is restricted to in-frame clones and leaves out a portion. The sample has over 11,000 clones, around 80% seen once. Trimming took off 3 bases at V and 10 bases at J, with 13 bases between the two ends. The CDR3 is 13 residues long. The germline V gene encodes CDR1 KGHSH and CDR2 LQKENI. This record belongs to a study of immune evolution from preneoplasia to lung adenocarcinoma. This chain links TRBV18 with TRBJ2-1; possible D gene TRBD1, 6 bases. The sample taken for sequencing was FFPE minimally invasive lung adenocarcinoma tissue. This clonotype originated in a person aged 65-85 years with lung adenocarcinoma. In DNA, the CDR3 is TGTGCCAGCTCACCGCCACAGGGCGGAGAGCAGTTCTTC. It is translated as CASSPPQGGEQFF.